The rows below give T cell receptor beta chains drawn from one sample of a study of blood T cell repertoires in COVID-19. TCRdb's copy holds only in-frame clones and misses some; the assay was immunoSEQ multiplex PCR. The data show a few hundred thousand clones, approximately 90% seen once. Sequences were obtained from peripheral blood. These receptor sequences come from a woman in her 30s with active or convalescent COVID-19. Each CDR3 is given with its conserved first and last residue. Fields, in order: V gene, clone size, J gene, D gene, CDR3 DNA, CDR3 protein. A D gene is named only where the DNA matches it firmly. Rows give clone size only sometimes, using once, few, many, or a class for an expanded clone.

>TRBV7-2|few|TRBJ2-1|.
TGTGCCAGCAGCTTAGAACGGGGGATAGAGCAGTTCTTC
CASSLERGIEQFF
>TRBV24-1|.|TRBJ2-1|TRBD1
TGTGCCACCAGTGATGGGACAGGGGCCAATGAGCAGTTCTTC
CATSDGTGANEQFF
>TRBV25-1|once|TRBJ1-5|.
TGTGCCAGCAGTGAATATCCGAGCCCACCAAACGGCAATCAGCCCCAGCATTTT
CASSEYPSPPNGNQPQHF
>TRBV3-1/TRBV3-2|.|TRBJ2-3|TRBD2
TGTGCCAGCAGCCTGCGGGGGGCCGGCACAGATACGCAGTATTTT
CASSLRGAGTDTQYF
>TRBV11-2|.|TRBJ1-3|.
TGTGCCAGCAGCCAAACAGGGCCCGGAAACACCATATATTTT
CASSQTGPGNTIYF
>TRBV7-8|.|TRBJ2-3|TRBD1
TGTGCCAGCAGCTGGACAGGGGCGCGGGGAGATACGCAGTATTTT
CASSWTGARGDTQYF
>TRBV7-9|.|TRBJ2-2|.
TGTGCCAGCAGCTTAGCAACAGCCAGGGCCGGGGAGCTGTTTTTT
CASSLATARAGELFF
>TRBV6-5|once|TRBJ2-7|TRBD1
TGTGCCACCCTAGGACAGGAAACCTACGAGCAGTACTTC
CATLGQETYEQYF
>TRBV19|.|TRBJ2-7|TRBD2
TGTGCCAGTAGTATTGCGGGGGGCCCGTACGAGCAGTACTTC
CASSIAGGPYEQYF
>TRBV28|.|TRBJ1-2|.
TGTGCCAGCACTGACAGGCCACCAAACTATGGCTACACCTTC
CASTDRPPNYGYTF
>TRBV6-5|.|TRBJ2-7|.
TGTGCCAGCCAGGAGGTGAGCCCCTACGAGCAGTACTTC
CASQEVSPYEQYF
>TRBV6-5|.|TRBJ1-1|.
TGTGCCAGCAGCCTCGGCGGCCCAATGAACACTGAAGCTTTCTTT
CASSLGGPMNTEAFF
>TRBV27|.|TRBJ1-1|.
TGTGCCAGCAGTTCGACCAGGGGAATCAAGGCTGAAGCTTTCTTT
CASSSTRGIKAEAFF
>TRBV30|.|TRBJ1-1|.
TGTGCCTGGAGTGAGAGGCGGGGGGGATTGAACACTGAAGCTTTCTTT
CAWSERRGGLNTEAFF
>TRBV27|.|TRBJ1-6|TRBD1
TGTGCCAGCCTTCAGACCGGGACAGTTGACCTCCACTTT
CASLQTGTVDLHF
>TRBV19|.|TRBJ2-6|.
TGTGCCAGTAGATTTGAGACAGGAGTCTCCGGGGCCAACGTCCTGACTTTC
CASRFETGVSGANVLTF
>TRBV28|.|TRBJ1-1|.
TGTGCCAGCAGTCCCGTGGGGCGCTTCGCATCTTTCTTT
CASSPVGRFASFF
>TRBV18|.|TRBJ1-1|.
TGTGCCAGCTCACCACCTCGATTCGGGGGAGAAGGGACTGAAGCTTTCTTT
CASSPPRFGGEGTEAFF
>TRBV18|.|TRBJ1-1|.
TGTGCCAGCTCCCCGGGGGGGACGAGTAGCACTGAAGCTTTCTTT
CASSPGGTSSTEAFF
>TRBV9|.|TRBJ2-7|TRBD2
TGTGCCAGCAGCGTAGGAGGGACTAGCGGTCTAAACGAGCAGTACTTC
CASSVGGTSGLNEQYF
>TRBV4-3|.|TRBJ2-1|TRBD2
TGCGCCAGCAGCCAAGAATCACTAGCGGATAACAATGAGCAGTTCTTC
CASSQESLADNNEQFF
>TRBV7-2|few|TRBJ1-2|.
TGTGCCAGCAGCCCCAGGAGGGGTAGAAGCCCCTATGGCTACACCTTC
CASSPRRGRSPYGYTF
>TRBV7-2|once|TRBJ2-3|TRBD1
TGTGCCAGCAGCGACCCGGGGACAGGGAAAGCAAATACGCAGTATTTT
CASSDPGTGKANTQYF
>TRBV12-3/TRBV12-4|once|TRBJ1-1|.
TGTGCCAGCATAGCGGTAAACACTGAAGCTTTCTTT
CASIAVNTEAFF
>TRBV19|few|TRBJ1-5|.
TGTGCCAGTAGTATAGAACGGCGGCATCAGCCCCAGCATTTT
CASSIERRHQPQHF
>TRBV7-3|.|TRBJ2-1|TRBD2
TGTGCCAGCAGCTTGACCGGGGGGGCCTCGGGTGAGCAGTTCTTC
CASSLTGGASGEQFF
>TRBV11-3|few|TRBJ2-2|TRBD1
TGTGCCAGCAGCCCCGACAGGGCCGGGGAGCTGTTTTTT
CASSPDRAGELFF
>TRBV7-2|.|TRBJ1-6|.
TGTGCCAGCAGCACCCGGACAGCCTATAATTCACCCCTCCACTTT
CASSTRTAYNSPLHF
>TRBV15|few|TRBJ2-1|.
TGTGCCACCAGCGACAGTTATAGTACCTACAATGAGCAGTTCTTC
CATSDSYSTYNEQFF
>TRBV5-6|once|TRBJ1-6|TRBD1
TGTGCCAGCAGCTTCCTGGACAGGGGCTATAATTCACCCCTCCACTTT
CASSFLDRGYNSPLHF
>TRBV14|.|TRBJ2-3|.
TGTGCCAGCAGCCCCGCGGGTGGTCCCACAGATACGCAGTATTTT
CASSPAGGPTDTQYF
>TRBV4-1|.|TRBJ1-5|.
TGCGCCAGCAGCCAAGTCCGGGACTTAAATCAGCCCCAGCATTTT
CASSQVRDLNQPQHF